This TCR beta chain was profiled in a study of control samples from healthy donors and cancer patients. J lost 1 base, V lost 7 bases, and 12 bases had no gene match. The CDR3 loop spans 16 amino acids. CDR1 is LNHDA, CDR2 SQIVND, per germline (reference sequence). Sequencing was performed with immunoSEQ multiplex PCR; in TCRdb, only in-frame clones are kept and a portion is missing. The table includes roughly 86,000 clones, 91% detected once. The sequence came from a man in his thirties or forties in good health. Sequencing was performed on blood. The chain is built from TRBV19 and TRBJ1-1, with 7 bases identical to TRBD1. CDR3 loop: CASTVGLGQWNTEAFF. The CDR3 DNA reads TGTGCCAGTACCGTAGGCTTGGGACAGTGGAACACTGAAGCTTTCTTT.